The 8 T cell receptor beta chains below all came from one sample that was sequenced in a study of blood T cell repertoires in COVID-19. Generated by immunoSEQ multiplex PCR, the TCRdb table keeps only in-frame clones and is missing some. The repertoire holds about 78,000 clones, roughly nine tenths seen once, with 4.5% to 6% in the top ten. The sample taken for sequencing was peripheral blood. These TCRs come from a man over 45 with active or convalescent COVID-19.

The CDR3, as DNA: TGTGCCAGCAGCACTTACACCGGGGAGCTGTTTTTT. This gives the protein CASSTYTGELFF. The V call is TRBV9, the J call TRBJ2-2; D is undetermined. Germline-derived CDR1 and CDR2 are SGDLS and YYNGEE. CDR3 length: 12 amino acids. The V end lost 4 bases, the J end lost 3 bases, and 4 bases lay between the germline ends.

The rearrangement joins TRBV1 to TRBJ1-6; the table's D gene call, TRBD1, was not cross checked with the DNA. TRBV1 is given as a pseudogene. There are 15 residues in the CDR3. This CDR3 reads CTSSQAGHICSPLHF. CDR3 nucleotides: TGCACCAGCAGCCAAGCAGGCCATATCTGTTCACCCCTCCACTTT.

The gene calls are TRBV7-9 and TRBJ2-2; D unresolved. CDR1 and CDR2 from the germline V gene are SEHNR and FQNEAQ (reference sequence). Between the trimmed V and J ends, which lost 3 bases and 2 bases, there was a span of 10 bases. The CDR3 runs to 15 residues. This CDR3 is CASSFSSINTGELFF. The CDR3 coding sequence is TGTGCCAGCAGCTTTAGTTCGATTAACACCGGGGAGCTGTTTTTT.

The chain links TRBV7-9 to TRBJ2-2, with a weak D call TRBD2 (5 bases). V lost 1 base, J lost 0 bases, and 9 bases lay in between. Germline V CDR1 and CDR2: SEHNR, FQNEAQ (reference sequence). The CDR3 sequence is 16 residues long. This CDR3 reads CASSLEKGANTGELFF. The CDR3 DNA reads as TGTGCCAGCAGCTTAGAAAAGGGAGCGAACACCGGGGAGCTGTTTTTT. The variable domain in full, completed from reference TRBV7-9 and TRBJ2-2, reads DTGVSQNPRHKITKRGQNVTFRCDPISEHNRLYWYRQTLGQGPEFLTYFQNEAQLEKSRLLSDRFSAERPKGSFSTLEIQRTEQGDSAMYLCASSLEKGANTGELFFGEGSRLTVL.

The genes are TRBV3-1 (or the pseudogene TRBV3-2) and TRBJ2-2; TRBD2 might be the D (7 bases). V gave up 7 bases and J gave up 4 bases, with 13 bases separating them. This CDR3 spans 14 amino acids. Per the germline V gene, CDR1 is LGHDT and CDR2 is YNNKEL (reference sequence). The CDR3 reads CASTMRGPTGELFF. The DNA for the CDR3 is TGTGCCAGCACCATGCGGGGGCCCACCGGGGAGCTGTTTTTT.

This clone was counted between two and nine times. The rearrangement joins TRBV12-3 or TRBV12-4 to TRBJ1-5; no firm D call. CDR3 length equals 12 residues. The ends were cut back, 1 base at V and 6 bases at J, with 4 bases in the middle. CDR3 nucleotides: TGTGCCAGCAGTTTAGTGAGTCAGCCCCAGCATTTT. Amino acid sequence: CASSLVSQPQHF.

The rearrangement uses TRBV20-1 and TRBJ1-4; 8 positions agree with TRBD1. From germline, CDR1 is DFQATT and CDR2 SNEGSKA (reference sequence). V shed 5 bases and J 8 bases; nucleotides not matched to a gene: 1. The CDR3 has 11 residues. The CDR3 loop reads CSAYRGEKLFF. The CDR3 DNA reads TGCAGTGCTTACAGGGGGGAAAAACTGTTTTTT.

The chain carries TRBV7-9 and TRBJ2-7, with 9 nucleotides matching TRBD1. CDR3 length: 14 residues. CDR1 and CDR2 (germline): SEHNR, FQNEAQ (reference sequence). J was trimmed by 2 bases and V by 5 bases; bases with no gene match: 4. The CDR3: CASSADRGPYEQYF. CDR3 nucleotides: TGTGCCAGCAGCGCGGACAGGGGTCCCTACGAGCAGTACTTC.